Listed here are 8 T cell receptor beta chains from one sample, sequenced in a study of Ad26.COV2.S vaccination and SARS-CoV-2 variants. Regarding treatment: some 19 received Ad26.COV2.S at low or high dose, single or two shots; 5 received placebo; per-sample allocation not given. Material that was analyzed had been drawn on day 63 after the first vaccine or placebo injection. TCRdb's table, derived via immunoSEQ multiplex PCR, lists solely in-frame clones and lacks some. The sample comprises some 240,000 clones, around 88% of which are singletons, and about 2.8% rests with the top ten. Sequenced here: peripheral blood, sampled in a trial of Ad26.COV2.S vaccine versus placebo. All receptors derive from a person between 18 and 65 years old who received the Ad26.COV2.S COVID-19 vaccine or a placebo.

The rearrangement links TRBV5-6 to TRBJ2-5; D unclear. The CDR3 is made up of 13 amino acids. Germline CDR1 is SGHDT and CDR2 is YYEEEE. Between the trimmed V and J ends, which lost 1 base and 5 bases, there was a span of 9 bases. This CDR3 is CASSLYGRETQYF. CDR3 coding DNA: TGTGCCAGCAGCTTGTACGGCCGGGAGACCCAGTACTTC.

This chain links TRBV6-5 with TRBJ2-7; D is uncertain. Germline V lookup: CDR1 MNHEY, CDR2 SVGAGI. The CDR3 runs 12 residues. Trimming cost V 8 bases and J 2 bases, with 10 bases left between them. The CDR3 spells CASFGRAYEQYF. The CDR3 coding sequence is TGTGCCAGCTTTGGACGGGCCTACGAGCAGTACTTC.

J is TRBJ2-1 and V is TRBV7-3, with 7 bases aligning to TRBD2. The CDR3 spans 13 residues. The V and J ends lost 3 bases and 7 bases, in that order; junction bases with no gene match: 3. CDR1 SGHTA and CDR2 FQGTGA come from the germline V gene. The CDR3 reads CASSLGSGNEQFF. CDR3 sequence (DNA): TGTGCCAGCAGCTTGGGTAGCGGGAATGAGCAGTTCTTC.

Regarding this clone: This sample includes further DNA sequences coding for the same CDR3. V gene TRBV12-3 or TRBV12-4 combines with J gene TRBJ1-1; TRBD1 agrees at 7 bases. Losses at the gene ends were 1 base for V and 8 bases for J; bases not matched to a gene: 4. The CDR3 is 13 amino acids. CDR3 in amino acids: CASSLGRQGEAFF. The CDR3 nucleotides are TGTGCCAGCAGTTTAGGCAGACAGGGAGAAGCTTTCTTT.

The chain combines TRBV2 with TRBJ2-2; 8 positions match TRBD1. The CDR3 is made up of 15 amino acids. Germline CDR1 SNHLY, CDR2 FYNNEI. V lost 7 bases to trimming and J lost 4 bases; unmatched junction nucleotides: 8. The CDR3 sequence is CASTLGRGRTGELFF. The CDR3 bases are TGTGCCAGCACGTTGGGCAGGGGGCGCACCGGGGAGCTGTTTTTT.

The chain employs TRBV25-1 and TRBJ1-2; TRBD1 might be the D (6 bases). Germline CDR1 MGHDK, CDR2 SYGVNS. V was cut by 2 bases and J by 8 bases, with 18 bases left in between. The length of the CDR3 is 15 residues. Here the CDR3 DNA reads TGTGCCAGCAGTGAACGAACAGGGTTGGAAGCAGGCTACACCTTC. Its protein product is CASSERTGLEAGYTF.

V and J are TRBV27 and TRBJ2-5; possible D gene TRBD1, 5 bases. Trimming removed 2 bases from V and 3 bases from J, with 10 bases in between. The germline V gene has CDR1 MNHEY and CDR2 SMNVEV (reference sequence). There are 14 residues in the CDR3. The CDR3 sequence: CASSLTQGKETQYF. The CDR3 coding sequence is TGTGCCAGCAGTTTAACGCAGGGAAAAGAGACCCAGTACTTC.

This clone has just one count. CDR3 coding DNA: TGTGCCAGCAGCCAAGGACTAGCGGGAGGAGGGGGATTTGAGCAGTTCTTC. Its protein is CASSQGLAGGGGFEQFF. The chain links TRBV14 to TRBJ2-1, with 13 bases lining up with TRBD2. This CDR3 contains 17 residues. The germline CDR1 and CDR2 sequences are SGHDN and FVKESK. The ends lost 1 base at V and 9 bases at J; junction bases unmatched: 9. The whole variable domain, remainder taken from reference TRBV14 and TRBJ2-1, is EAGVTQFPSHSVIEKGQTVTLRCDPISGHDNLYWYRRVMGKEIKFLLHFVKESKQDESGMPNNRFLAERTGGTYSTLKVQPAELEDSGVYFCASSQGLAGGGGFEQFFGPGTRLTVL.